Here is one TCR beta chain with its context. Its antigen is unknown. Other DNA sequences from this sample encode an identical CDR3 as well. In the naive CD8 group, cells lacked CD45RO and were positively selected for CCR7, so terminally differentiated effector memory CD45RA+ cells were left out. The data derive from a study of shared clonotypes between healthy human individuals. Whole-study findings and limits: Among four donors, about 4.6% of naive CD4 clonotypes were found in common.

CDR1 MNHEY and CDR2 SMNVEV come from the germline V gene (reference sequence). The CDR3 totals 13 residues. Trimming left V 2 bases short and J 4 bases short, with 9 bases between. Method: immunoSEQ multiplex PCR; TCRdb's copy keeps in-frame clones and lacks some. The data hold over 2,000,000 clones, with 90% to 95% observed a single time. The sequencing sample was made of naive CD8+ T cells from PBMCs. The source is a young man in good health. Some clones in this sample may be carry-over from other donors' samples. The chain combines TRBV27 with TRBJ2-7; D is undetermined. The CDR3 coding sequence is TGTGCCAGCAGTTTACGTCAGCCTTACGAGCAGTACTTC. This codes for CASSLRQPYEQYF.